The clone carrying this TCR beta chain has only a few counts. Vbeta (60) and Jbeta (13) primers were used in the PCR. Libraries were prepared by immunoSEQ multiplex PCR; TCRdb keeps only in-frame clonotypes and omits some of them. The sample has 65,000 or so clones; 70% to 80% are singletons. This sample was taken from a study of cytomegalovirus exposure and HLA in healthy donors. The CDR3 is 14 amino acids. CDR1 is LGHNA and CDR2 is YSLEER in the germline V gene. V was cut by 4 bases and J by 6 bases, with 12 bases left in between. The rearrangement joins TRBV4-3 to TRBJ1-4, with a weak D call TRBD1 (6 bases). The clonotype comes from a woman aged 40 to 55 in good health and CMV-seropositive. Source material: PBMCs. The CDR3 spells CASSPRDIDEKLFF. CDR3 in DNA: TGCGCCAGCAGCCCCCGGGACATCGATGAAAAACTGTTTTTT.